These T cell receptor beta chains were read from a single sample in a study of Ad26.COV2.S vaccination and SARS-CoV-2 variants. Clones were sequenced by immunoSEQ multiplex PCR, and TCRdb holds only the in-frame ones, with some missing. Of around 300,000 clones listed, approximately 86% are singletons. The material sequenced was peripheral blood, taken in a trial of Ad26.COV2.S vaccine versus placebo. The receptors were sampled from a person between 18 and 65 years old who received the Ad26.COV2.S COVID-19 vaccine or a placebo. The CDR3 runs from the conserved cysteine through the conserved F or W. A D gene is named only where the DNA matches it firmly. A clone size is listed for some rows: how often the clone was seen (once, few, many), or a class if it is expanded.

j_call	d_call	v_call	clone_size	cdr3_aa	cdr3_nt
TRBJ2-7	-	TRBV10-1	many	CASSGRQGFYEQYF	TGCGCCAGCAGTGGACGCCAGGGCTTCTACGAGCAGTACTTC
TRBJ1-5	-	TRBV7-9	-	CASSLEDTGNQPQHF	TGTGCCAGCAGCTTAGAAGATACAGGCAATCAGCCCCAGCATTTT
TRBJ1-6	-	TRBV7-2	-	CASSPYRVGSPLHF	TGTGCCAGCAGCCCCTACAGGGTAGGGTCACCCCTCCACTTT
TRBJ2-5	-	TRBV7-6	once	CASSPTPTGTRGLKETQYF	TGTGCCAGCAGTCCTACCCCCACCGGGACTAGGGGGCTTAAAGAGACCCAGTACTTC
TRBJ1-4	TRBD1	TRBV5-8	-	CASSLGLTGGLNEKLFF	TGTGCCAGCAGCTTGGGGCTAACAGGGGGCCTAAATGAAAAACTGTTTTTT
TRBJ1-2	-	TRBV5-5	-	CASSLSLGAAGYTF	TGTGCCAGCAGCTTGAGTCTGGGGGCCGCTGGCTACACCTTC
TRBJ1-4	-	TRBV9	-	CASSVGPGQGEKLFF	TGTGCCAGCAGCGTAGGTCCAGGGCAGGGTGAAAAACTGTTTTTT
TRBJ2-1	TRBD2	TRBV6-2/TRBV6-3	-	CASSYSRGRGGNEQFF	TGTGCCAGCAGTTACTCGAGAGGGCGGGGGGGCAATGAGCAGTTCTTC
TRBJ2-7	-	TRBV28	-	CASSSPFSGDFYEQYF	TGTGCCAGCAGTTCCCCGTTTTCAGGGGACTTCTACGAGCAGTACTTC
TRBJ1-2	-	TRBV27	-	CASSFAGRYGYTF	TGTGCCAGCAGTTTCGCAGGCCGTTATGGCTACACCTTC
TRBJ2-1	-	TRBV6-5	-	CASSSLSGANNEQFF	TGTGCCAGCAGTAGTTTAAGCGGCGCTAACAATGAGCAGTTCTTC
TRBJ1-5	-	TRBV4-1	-	CASSQTTGSQPQHF	TGCGCCAGCAGCCAAACCACAGGGAGTCAGCCCCAGCATTTT
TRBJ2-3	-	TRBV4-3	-	CASTPSVGDTQYF	TGCGCCAGCACGCCAAGCGTAGGGGATACGCAGTATTTT
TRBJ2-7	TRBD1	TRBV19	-	CASSRDRDGEQYF	TGTGCCAGTAGTCGGGACAGGGACGGCGAGCAGTACTTC
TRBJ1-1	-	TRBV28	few	CASLGVTEAFF	TGTGCCAGCCTTGGGGTAACTGAAGCTTTCTTT
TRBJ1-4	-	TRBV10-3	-	CAISEGRTNEKLFF	TGTGCCATCAGTGAAGGTAGAACCAATGAAAAACTGTTTTTT
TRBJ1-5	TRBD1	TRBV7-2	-	CASSWGQGDNQPQHF	TGTGCCAGCAGCTGGGGACAGGGGGACAATCAGCCCCAGCATTTT
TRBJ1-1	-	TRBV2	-	CASSEGGGTEAFF	TGTGCCAGCAGTGAGGGGGGGGGCACTGAAGCTTTCTTT
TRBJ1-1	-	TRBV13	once	CASSSTGGTEAFF	TGTGCCAGCAGCTCGACAGGAGGCACTGAAGCTTTCTTT
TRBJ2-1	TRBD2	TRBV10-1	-	CASSIASGGSSYNEQFF	TGCGCCAGCAGCATCGCTAGCGGGGGGAGCTCCTACAATGAGCAGTTCTTC
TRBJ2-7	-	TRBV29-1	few	CSVGDVLASSYEQYF	TGCAGCGTTGGAGATGTGCTAGCGTCCTCCTACGAGCAGTACTTC
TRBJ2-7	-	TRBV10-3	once	CAISEPGKGSSYEQYF	TGTGCCATCAGTGAGCCAGGGAAGGGTTCCTCCTACGAGCAGTACTTC
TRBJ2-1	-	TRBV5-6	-	CASSTRLRPEDWNEQFF	TGTGCCAGCAGCACCCGATTACGGCCGGAGGATTGGAATGAGCAGTTCTTC
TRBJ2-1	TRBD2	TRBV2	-	CASSEGLAGGEAQFF	TGTGCCAGCAGTGAAGGGCTAGCGGGGGGAGAGGCGCAGTTCTTC
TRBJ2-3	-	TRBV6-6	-	CASSPAENTQYF	TGTGCCAGCAGTCCCGCCGAAAATACGCAGTATTTT
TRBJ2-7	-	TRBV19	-	CASSPTLAHEQYF	TGTGCCAGTAGCCCTACTCTTGCCCACGAGCAGTACTTC
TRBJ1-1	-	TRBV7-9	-	CASSSTEGTEAFF	TGTGCCAGCAGCTCGACAGAGGGCACTGAAGCTTTCTTT
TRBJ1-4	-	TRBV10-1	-	CASSEPGALGKLFF	TGCGCCAGCAGTGAGCCAGGCGCCCTTGGAAAACTGTTTTTT
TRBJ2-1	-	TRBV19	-	CASRPEAAGAHEQFF	TGTGCCAGTAGACCGGAAGCGGCAGGGGCGCATGAGCAGTTCTTC
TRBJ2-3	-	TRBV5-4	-	CASSSDPGTDTQYF	TGTGCCAGCAGCTCGGATCCAGGGACAGATACGCAGTATTTT
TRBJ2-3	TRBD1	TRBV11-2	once	CASSPGDRGLTQYF	TGTGCCAGCAGCCCGGGGGACAGGGGGCTTACGCAGTATTTT
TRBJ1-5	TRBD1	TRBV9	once	CASSVGQGGAGQPQHF	TGTGCCAGCAGCGTAGGCCAGGGGGGGGCTGGTCAGCCCCAGCATTTT
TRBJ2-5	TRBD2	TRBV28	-	CASSQTSGGQETQYF	TGTGCCAGCAGCCAGACTAGCGGGGGACAAGAGACCCAGTACTTC
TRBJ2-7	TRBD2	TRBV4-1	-	CAVGGGAPLEQYF	TGCGCCGTCGGGGGAGGGGCGCCCCTCGAGCAGTACTTC
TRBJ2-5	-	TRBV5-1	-	CASSLSVETQYF	TGCGCCAGCAGCTTGTCAGTAGAGACCCAGTACTTC